The 11 T cell receptor beta chains below come from one sample, sequenced in a study of cytotoxic CD8 clonotypes in ibrutinib-treated CLL. The method was immunoSEQ multiplex PCR; TCRdb's version includes in-frame clones alone and lacks a portion of them. The sample records some 300,000 clones, just under 80% being singletons. This specimen was PBMCs, taken before ibrutinib treatment. The receptors stem from a human donor with chronic lymphocytic leukemia.

The chain carries TRBV7-6 and TRBJ1-1; D remains ambiguous. The V gene's germline CDR1 is SGHVS and CDR2 FNYEAQ. CDR3 length: 13 residues. The V and J ends lost 5 bases and 0 bases respectively, with 7 bases between them. The CDR3 loop is CASSVGMNTEAFF. The CDR3 bases are TGTGCCAGCAGCGTGGGAATGAACACTGAAGCTTTCTTT. Full variable domain (outside the CDR3, taken from reference TRBV7-6 and TRBJ1-1): GAGVSQSPRYKVTKRGQDVALRCDPISGHVSLYWYRQALGQGPEFLTYFNYEAQQDKSGLPNDRFSAERPEGSISTLTIQRTEQRDSAMYRCASSVGMNTEAFFGQGTRLTVV.

The gene calls are TRBV25-1 and TRBJ1-2, with D possibly matching TRBD1 (6 bases). The CDR3 contains 16 residues. V gave up 1 base and J gave up 2 bases, with 14 bases separating them. CDR1 is MGHDK, CDR2 SYGVNS, per germline. CDR3 nucleotides: TGTGCCAGCAGTGAATGGTGGACAGAAACGAACTATGGCTACACCTTC. Translation gives CASSEWWTETNYGYTF.

The V call is TRBV7-8, the J call TRBJ2-7; 9 nucleotides align to TRBD2. V lost 5 bases and J lost 3; bases outside the gene matches: 14. The germline V gene encodes CDR1 SGHVS and CDR2 FQNEAQ. CDR3 size: 17 residues. The CDR3 DNA follows: TGTGCCAGCAGCCCGTTCTTAAGGCGGGAGGGTCTCTACGAGCAGTACTTC. Translated, it gives CASSPFLRREGLYEQYF.

This clone was found a few times. This sequence joins TRBV2 and TRBJ2-7, with D maybe TRBD1 (5 bases). Germline loops: CDR1 SNHLY, CDR2 FYNNEI. V was trimmed by 5 bases and J by 0 bases, leaving 11 bases between them. CDR3 size: 14 residues. CDR3 residues: CASSYRINSYEQYF. The CDR3 bases are TGTGCCAGCAGTTACAGGATAAACTCCTACGAGCAGTACTTC.

The rearrangement links TRBV29-1 to TRBJ1-4; 7 nucleotides align to TRBD1. Per germline, CDR1 SQVTM and CDR2 ANQGSEA. Unmatched junction bases numbered 9, after V lost 6 bases and J lost 2 bases. This CDR3 has 15 amino acids. CDR3 DNA: TGCAGCGTGGGGACAGCCCTCGGGACTAATGAAAAACTGTTTTTT. Its protein is CSVGTALGTNEKLFF.

The chain combines TRBV9 with TRBJ2-3; TRBD2 might be the D (5 bases). Germline V gene sequence: CDR1 SGDLS, CDR2 YYNGEE. The V and J ends lost 2 bases and 6 bases respectively, with 16 bases between them. This CDR3 region has 15 residues. The chain's CDR3 is CASSVRLGGRDTQYF. The CDR3 nucleotides are TGTGCCAGCAGCGTTCGGCTAGGAGGTCGGGATACGCAGTATTTT.

The chain couples TRBV10-3 to TRBJ2-7; 7 bases agree with TRBD1. In germline, CDR1 is ENHRY, CDR2 SYGVKD. This CDR3 is 16 amino acids long. The ends lost 0 bases at V and 3 bases at J; junction bases unmatched: 8. In DNA form, the CDR3 reads TGTGCCATCAGTGAGTCGAACCCGGGACAGTACTACGAGCAGTACTTC. This gives the protein CAISESNPGQYYEQYF.

The chain employs TRBV4-1 and TRBJ2-1; 14 positions match TRBD2. The V and J ends lost 1 base and 7 bases, in that order; junction bases with no gene match: 6. CDR3 size: 17 residues. From germline, CDR1 is MGHRA and CDR2 YSYEKL. The CDR3 reads CASSQGHWTSGRNEQFF. The CDR3 nucleotides read TGCGCCAGCAGCCAAGGGCACTGGACTAGCGGGAGGAATGAGCAGTTCTTC.

The gene calls are TRBV19 and TRBJ1-3, with D tentatively TRBD1 (6 bases). This CDR3 comprises 14 residues. V was pared by 4 bases and J by 1 base, with 8 bases between. The V gene's germline CDR1 is LNHDA and CDR2 SQIVND (reference sequence). The CDR3 region is CASSNQGSGNTIYF. DNA for the CDR3: TGTGCCAGTAGTAACCAGGGGTCTGGAAACACCATATATTTT.

This clone was picked up many times. J is TRBJ2-7 and V is TRBV2; TRBD1 matches at 11 bases. Trimming cost V 6 bases and J 0 bases; bases outside gene matches: 4. The CDR3 length is 15 residues. Germline-derived CDR1 and CDR2 are SNHLY and FYNNEI. CDR3 sequence: CASRDRGLSSYEQYF. The CDR3 nucleotides are TGTGCCAGCAGGGACAGGGGGCTGAGCTCCTACGAGCAGTACTTC.

There are a few counts of this clone. This chain links TRBV5-1 with TRBJ2-7; the match to TRBD2 covers 9 bases. The J segment lost 3 bases and the V segment lost 4 bases, leaving 8 bases of the junction unmatched. The CDR3 extends over 15 amino acids. CDR1 and CDR2 from the germline V gene are SGHRS and YFSETQ. The CDR3 loop is CASSRLPSGDYEQYF. The CDR3 nucleotides are TGCGCCAGCAGCCGACTGCCTAGCGGGGACTACGAGCAGTACTTC.